This T cell receptor beta chain was retrieved from a study of cytomegalovirus exposure and HLA in healthy donors. Notes on the study in general: Cytomegalovirus association was listed for around 170 TCR beta chains.

V lost 3 bases and J lost 2; bases outside the gene matches: 0. The CDR3 consists of 14 residues. CDR1 is SGDLS, CDR2 YYNGEE, per germline. A multiplex PCR was run with 60 Vbeta primers and 13 Jbeta primers. Using immunoSEQ multiplex PCR, the repertoire was profiled, and TCRdb retains in-frame clones only, with some absent. The sample yields roughly 130,000 clones, 70% to 75% seen once. In the case of this clone: Its antigen is unidentified.

The V and J genes are TRBV9 and TRBJ2-1; 9 bases align to TRBD1. The sample comprised PBMCs. The TCR comes from a woman in her thirties or forties in good health and CMV-seropositive. This CDR3 is CASSGQGAYNEQFF. The CDR3 DNA reads TGTGCCAGCAGCGGACAGGGGGCCTACAATGAGCAGTTCTTC.